These T cell receptor beta chains were read from a single sample in a study of neurological immune-mediated disorders. TCRdb redid the calling of the 5' RACE reads with MiXCR, one entry per CDR3 protein. Of some 65,000 distinct CDR3 sequences listed, less than 5.5% were seen once; the top ten hold around 2.8%. The sample comprised PBMCs. All receptors come from a woman in her thirties with multiple sclerosis. CDR3s include the opening cysteine and the closing phenylalanine or tryptophan. Fields, in order: CDR3 protein, CDR3 DNA, clone size, V gene, D gene, J gene. A D gene is named only where the DNA matches it firmly. Some rows mark clone size as missing; the rest say once, few, many or name a class of expanded clone.

CASSLASAGPDTQYF,TGCGCCAGCAGCTTGGCCAGCGCGGGCCCAGATACGCAGTATTTT,few,TRBV5-1,-,TRBJ2-3
CSARGTGLDQPQHF,TGCAGTGCTAGAGGGACAGGGTTGGATCAGCCCCAGCATTTT,many,TRBV20-1,TRBD1,TRBJ1-5
CASSEAPGALLQYF,TGTGCCAGCAGTGAAGCTCCAGGGGCCCTCCTCCAGTACTTC,many,TRBV6-1,-,TRBJ2-7
CASSFDSYNEQFF,TGTGCCAGCAGCTTCGACAGTTACAATGAGCAGTTCTTC,-,TRBV7-2,-,TRBJ2-1
CSARDPLILDRGGGYTF,TGCAGTGCTAGAGATCCCTTGATCCTAGACAGGGGTGGCGGCTACACCTTC,many,TRBV20-1,TRBD1,TRBJ1-2
CSVPGIPTDTQYF,TGCAGCGTCCCAGGGATTCCCACAGATACGCAGTATTTT,many,TRBV29-1,-,TRBJ2-3
CASPGTNTGELFF,TGTGCCAGCCCCGGGACAAACACCGGGGAGCTGTTTTTT,-,TRBV12-3/TRBV12-4,-,TRBJ2-2
CSATPGPNTEAFF,TGCAGTGCGACCCCGGGGCCTAACACTGAAGCTTTCTTT,many,TRBV20-1,-,TRBJ1-1
CASSFGKIYGYTF,TGTGCCAGCAGTTTTGGGAAGATCTATGGCTACACCTTC,few,TRBV12-3/TRBV12-4,-,TRBJ1-2
CSARDLAGWGNEQFF,TGCAGTGCTAGAGATCTAGCGGGGTGGGGAAATGAGCAGTTCTTC,many,TRBV20-1,TRBD2,TRBJ2-1
CASSLVSEQYF,TGTGCCAGCAGCTTAGTATCCGAGCAGTACTTC,many,TRBV5-4,-,TRBJ2-7